This T cell receptor (beta chain) was obtained from a study of cytomegalovirus exposure and HLA in healthy donors. This clone has just one count. Antigen unknown. Study findings and constraints: A classifier reportedly called cytomegalovirus status with high sensitivity and specificity. CMV serostatus alone was available as immune exposure information. Data from an earlier analysis indicated that most TCR beta V segments were productive either about 87% or about 30% of the time. Later on, a genetic analysis was performed. It linked a missense variant in DCLRE1C with V- and J-gene trimming of TCR beta.

From germline, CDR1 is MNHEY and CDR2 SVGAGI. CDR3 length: 15 amino acids. Trimming left V 0 bases short and J 8 bases short, with 16 bases between. With 60 Vbeta and 13 Jbeta primers, the PCR was carried out. The method was immunoSEQ multiplex PCR; TCRdb's version includes in-frame clones alone and lacks a portion of them. The sample has roughly 100,000 clones, around 86% seen once. Sequencing was carried out using PBMCs. This chain links TRBV6-5 with TRBJ1-1; D remains ambiguous. The clonotype comes from a man between 25 and 39 years old in good health and CMV-seropositive. The CDR3 is CASSYSAGPSYEAFF. The CDR3 DNA reads TGTGCCAGCAGTTACTCGGCGGGCCCAAGCTACGAAGCTTTCTTT.